A single sample gave rise to the 3 T cell receptor beta chains below, sequenced in a study of Ad26.COV2.S vaccination and SARS-CoV-2 variants (TCRdb year 2021). What this sample's time point label stands for: individuals recovered from natural SARS-CoV-2 infection. To prepare the library, the immunoSEQ multiplex PCR assay was applied. As stored in TCRdb, this immuneACCESS dataset retains in-frame rearrangements with V and J assigned. A fraction of the clones does not appear; measured against another copy, unresolved V genes explain less than half of the discrepancy, and the remainder lacks a known reason. The sample has some 190,000 clones on record, approximately 90% of them singletons. 5.5% to 6% of the sample goes to the ten largest clones. The starting material was peripheral blood, obtained after recovery from COVID-19. These receptors were collected from a human donor who had recovered from COVID-19.

This chain uses TRBV28 with TRBJ2-6; D may be TRBD1 (5 bases). Germline values: CDR1 MDHEN, CDR2 SYDVKM. V was clipped by 5 bases and J by 2 bases, with 10 bases between them. This CDR3 comprises 15 residues. The CDR3 reads CASSLGATGANVLTF. DNA for the CDR3: TGTGCCAGCAGTCTAGGGGCCACTGGGGCCAACGTCCTGACTTTC.

The chain joins TRBV10-3 to TRBJ2-1; TRBD2 matches at 13 bases. CDR1 and CDR2 (germline): ENHRY, SYGVKD. V lost 10 bases and J lost 7; bases outside the gene matches: 7. This CDR3 comprises 14 residues. Written as DNA, the CDR3 is TGTGCCACCCGGACTAGCGGGGGAGAAAATGAGCAGTTCTTC. Its protein is CATRTSGGENEQFF.

The gene calls are TRBV4-2 and TRBJ2-7; the D gene is possibly TRBD2 (6 bases). The CDR3 contains 15 residues. V was pared by 1 base and J by 1 base, with 11 bases between. CDR1 LGHNA and CDR2 YNFKEQ come from the germline V gene. For the CDR3, the DNA is TGTGCCAGCAGCCAAGGTAGCGGAGGATCCTACGAGCAGTACTTC. Translating gives CASSQGSGGSYEQYF.